This TCR beta chain was sequenced for a study of OX40 agonist ivuxolimab in advanced cancers. About the research overall: Cohort: approximately 79% men, mean age around 55, aged roughly 20 to 79.

Turning to this clone: At one end, the junction sequence differs from germline, possibly due to a read error.

TCRdb keeps only in-frame clones here, not all; method: immunoSEQ multiplex PCR. The table records approximately 70,000 clones, approximately 90% of them present only once. The germline gives CDR1 LGHNA, CDR2 YSLEER. The CDR3 is made up of 14 amino acids. V is TRBV4-3 and J is TRBJ1-2; D possibly corresponds to TRBD1 (5 bases). This TCR was sampled from an adult with an advanced solid tumor such as melanoma, head and neck, liver or kidney cancer. Sequenced material: CD4+ or CD8+ T cells sorted from blood, taken in a trial of the OX40 agonist ivuxolimab. As DNA, the CDR3 is TGCGCCAGCAGCCAAGATTCAGGAATAGTCAGGGTGCTGTTC. Residues: CASSQDSGIVRVLF.